This T cell receptor (beta chain) was captured by sequencing in a study of blood T cell repertoires in COVID-19. V gave up 4 bases and J gave up 6 bases, with 20 bases separating them. Germline V gene lookup returns CDR1 SGHRS and CDR2 YFSETQ. The CDR3 length is 17 residues. TCRdb keeps only in-frame clones here, not all; method: immunoSEQ multiplex PCR. The sample has some 240,000 clones, roughly nine tenths seen once. The origin of this receptor is a man in his sixties with COVID-19, enrolled during active disease. Sequencing was carried out using peripheral blood. The rearrangement joins TRBV5-1 to TRBJ1-6, with D perhaps TRBD1 (5 bases). This chain's CDR3 is CASSISTGRAINSPLHF. The CDR3 DNA follows: TGCGCCAGCAGCATATCCACGGGCAGGGCGATTAATTCACCCCTCCACTTT.